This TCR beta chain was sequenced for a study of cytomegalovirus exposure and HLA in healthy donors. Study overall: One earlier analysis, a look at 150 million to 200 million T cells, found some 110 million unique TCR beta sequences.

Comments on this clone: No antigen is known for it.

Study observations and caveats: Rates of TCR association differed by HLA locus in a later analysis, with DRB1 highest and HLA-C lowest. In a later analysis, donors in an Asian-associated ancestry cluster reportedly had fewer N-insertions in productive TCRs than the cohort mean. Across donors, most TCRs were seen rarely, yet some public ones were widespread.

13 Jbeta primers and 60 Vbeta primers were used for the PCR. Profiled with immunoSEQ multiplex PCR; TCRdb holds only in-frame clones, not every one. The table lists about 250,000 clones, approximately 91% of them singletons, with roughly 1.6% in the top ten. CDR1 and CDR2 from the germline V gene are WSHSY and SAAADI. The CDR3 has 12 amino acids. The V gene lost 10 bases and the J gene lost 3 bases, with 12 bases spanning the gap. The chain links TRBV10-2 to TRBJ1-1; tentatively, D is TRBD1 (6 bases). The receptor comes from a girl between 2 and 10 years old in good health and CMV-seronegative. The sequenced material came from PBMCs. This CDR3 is CATKDSYTEAFF. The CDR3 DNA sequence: TGCGCCACCAAGGACAGCTACACTGAAGCTTTCTTT.